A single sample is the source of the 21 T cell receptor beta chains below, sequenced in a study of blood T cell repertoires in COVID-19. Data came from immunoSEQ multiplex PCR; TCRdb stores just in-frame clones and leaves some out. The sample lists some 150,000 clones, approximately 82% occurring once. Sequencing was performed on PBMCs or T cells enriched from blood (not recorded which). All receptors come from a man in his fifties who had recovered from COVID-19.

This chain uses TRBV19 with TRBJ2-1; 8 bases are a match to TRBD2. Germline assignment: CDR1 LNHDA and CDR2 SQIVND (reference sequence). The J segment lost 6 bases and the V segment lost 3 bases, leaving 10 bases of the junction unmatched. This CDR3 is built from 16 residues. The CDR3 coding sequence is TGTGCCAGTAGTATCCGAAGCGGGGGATTAGGCAATGAGCAGTTCTTC. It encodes CASSIRSGGLGNEQFF. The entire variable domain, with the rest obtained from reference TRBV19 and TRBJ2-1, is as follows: DGGITQSPKYLFRKEGQNVTLSCEQNLNHDAMYWYRQDPGQGLRLIYYSQIVNDFQKGDIAEGYSVSREKKESFPLTVTSAQKNPTAFYLCASSIRSGGLGNEQFFGPGTRLTVL.

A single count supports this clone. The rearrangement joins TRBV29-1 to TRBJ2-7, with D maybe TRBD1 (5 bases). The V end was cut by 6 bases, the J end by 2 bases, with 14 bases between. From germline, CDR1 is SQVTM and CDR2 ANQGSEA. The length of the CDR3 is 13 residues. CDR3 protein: CSVRPGRAYEQYF. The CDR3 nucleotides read TGCAGCGTCCGTCCAGGCAGGGCCTACGAGCAGTACTTC.

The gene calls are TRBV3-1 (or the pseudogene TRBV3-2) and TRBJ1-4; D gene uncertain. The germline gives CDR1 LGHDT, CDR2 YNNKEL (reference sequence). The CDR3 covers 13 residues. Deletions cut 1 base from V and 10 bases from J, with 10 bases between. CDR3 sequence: CASSQVRGGKLFF. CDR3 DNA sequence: TGTGCCAGCAGCCAAGTCCGGGGTGGAAAACTGTTTTTT.

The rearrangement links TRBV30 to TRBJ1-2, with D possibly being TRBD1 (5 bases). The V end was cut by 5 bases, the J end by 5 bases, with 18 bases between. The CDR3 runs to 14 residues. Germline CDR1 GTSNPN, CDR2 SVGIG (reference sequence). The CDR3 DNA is TGTGCCTGGCAGGAATCAGGGCCCGGGTATGGCTACACCTTC. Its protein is CAWQESGPGYGYTF.

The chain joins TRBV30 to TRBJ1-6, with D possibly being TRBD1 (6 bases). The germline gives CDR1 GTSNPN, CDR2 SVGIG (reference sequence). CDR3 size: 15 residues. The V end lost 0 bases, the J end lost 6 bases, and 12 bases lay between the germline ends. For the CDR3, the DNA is TGTGCCTGGAGTGTCGTTGGACAGTCTAATTCACCCCTCCACTTT. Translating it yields CAWSVVGQSNSPLHF. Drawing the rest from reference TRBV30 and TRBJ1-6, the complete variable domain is SQTIHQWPATLVQPVGSPLSLECTVEGTSNPNLYWYRQAAGRGLQLLFYSVGIGQISSEVPQNLSASRPQDRQFILSSKKLLLSDSGFYLCAWSVVGQSNSPLHFGNGTRLTVT.

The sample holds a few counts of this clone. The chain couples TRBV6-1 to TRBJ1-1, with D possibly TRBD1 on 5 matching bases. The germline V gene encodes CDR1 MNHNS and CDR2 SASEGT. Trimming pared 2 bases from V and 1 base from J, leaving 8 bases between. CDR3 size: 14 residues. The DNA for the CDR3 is TGTGCCAGCAGTGAATACGGGGGGAACACTGAAGCTTTCTTT. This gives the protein CASSEYGGNTEAFF.

The CDR3: CASSQRDGRNSPLHF. The CDR3 DNA sequence: TGCGCCAGCAGCCAGCGGGACGGACGAAATTCACCCCTCCACTTT. The chain joins TRBV5-1 to TRBJ1-6; possibly TRBD1 for D (5 bases). The germline gives CDR1 SGHRS, CDR2 YFSETQ. There are 15 residues in the CDR3. V was shortened by 4 bases and J by 7 bases, with 15 bases between the two germline ends.

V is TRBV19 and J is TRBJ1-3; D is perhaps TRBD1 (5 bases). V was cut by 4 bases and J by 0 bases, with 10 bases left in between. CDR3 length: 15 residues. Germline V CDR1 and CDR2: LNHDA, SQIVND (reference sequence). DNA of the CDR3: TGTGCCAGTAGTAACAGGAGACTCTCTGGAAACACCATATATTTT. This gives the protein CASSNRRLSGNTIYF. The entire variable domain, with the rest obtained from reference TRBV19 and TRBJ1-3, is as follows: DGGITQSPKYLFRKEGQNVTLSCEQNLNHDAMYWYRQDPGQGLRLIYYSQIVNDFQKGDIAEGYSVSREKKESFPLTVTSAQKNPTAFYLCASSNRRLSGNTIYFGEGSWLTVV.

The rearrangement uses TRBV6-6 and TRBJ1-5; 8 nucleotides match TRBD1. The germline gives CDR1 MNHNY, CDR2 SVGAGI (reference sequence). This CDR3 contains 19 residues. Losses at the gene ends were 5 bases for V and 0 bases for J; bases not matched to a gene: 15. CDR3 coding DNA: TGTGCCAGCAGTCCCCTCCCCAGACAGGGGTTCAATAGCAATCAGCCCCAGCATTTT. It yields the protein CASSPLPRQGFNSNQPQHF.

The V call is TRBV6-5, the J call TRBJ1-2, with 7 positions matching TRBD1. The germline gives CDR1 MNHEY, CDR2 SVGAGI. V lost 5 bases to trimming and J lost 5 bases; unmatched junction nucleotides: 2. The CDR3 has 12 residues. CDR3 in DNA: TGTGCCAGCAGTAAACAGGGGTATGGCTACACCTTC. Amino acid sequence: CASSKQGYGYTF.

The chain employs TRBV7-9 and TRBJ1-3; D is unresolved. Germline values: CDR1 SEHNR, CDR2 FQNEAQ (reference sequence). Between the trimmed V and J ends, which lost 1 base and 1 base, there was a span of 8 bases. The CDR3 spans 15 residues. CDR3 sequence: CASSLEGSSGNTIYF. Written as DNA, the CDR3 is TGTGCCAGCAGCTTAGAAGGGAGTTCTGGAAACACCATATATTTT.

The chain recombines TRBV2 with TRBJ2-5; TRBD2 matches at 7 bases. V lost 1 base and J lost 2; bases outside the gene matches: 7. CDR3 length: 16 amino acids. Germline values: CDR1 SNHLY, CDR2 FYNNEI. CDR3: CASSEGLASGQETQYF. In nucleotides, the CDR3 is TGTGCCAGCAGTGAAGGCCTGGCTAGCGGACAAGAGACCCAGTACTTC.

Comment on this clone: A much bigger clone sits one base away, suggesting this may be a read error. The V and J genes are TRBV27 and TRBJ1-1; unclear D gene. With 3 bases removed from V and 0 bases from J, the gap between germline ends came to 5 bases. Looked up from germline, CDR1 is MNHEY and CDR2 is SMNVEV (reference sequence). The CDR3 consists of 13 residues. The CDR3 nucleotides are TGTGCCAGCAGTTTTAGAGTGAACACTGAAGCTTTCTTT. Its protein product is CASSFRVNTEAFF.

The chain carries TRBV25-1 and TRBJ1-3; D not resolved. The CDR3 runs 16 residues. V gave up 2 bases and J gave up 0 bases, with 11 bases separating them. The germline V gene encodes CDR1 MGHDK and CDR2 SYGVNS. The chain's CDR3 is CASSERSDSSGNTIYF. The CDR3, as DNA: TGTGCCAGCAGTGAAAGAAGTGATAGCTCTGGAAACACCATATATTTT. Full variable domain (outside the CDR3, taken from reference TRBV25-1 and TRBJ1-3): EADIYQTPRYLVIGTGKKITLECSQTMGHDKMYWYQQDPGMELHLIHYSYGVNSTEKGDLSSESTVSRIRTEHFPLTLESARPSHTSQYLCASSERSDSSGNTIYFGEGSWLTVV.

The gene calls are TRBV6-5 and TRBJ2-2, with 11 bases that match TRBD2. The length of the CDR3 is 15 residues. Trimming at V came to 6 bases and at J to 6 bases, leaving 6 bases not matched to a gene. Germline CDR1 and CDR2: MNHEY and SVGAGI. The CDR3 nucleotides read TGTGCCAGCAGACCTAGCGGGGGGCGGGCCGGGGAGCTGTTTTTT. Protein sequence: CASRPSGGRAGELFF.

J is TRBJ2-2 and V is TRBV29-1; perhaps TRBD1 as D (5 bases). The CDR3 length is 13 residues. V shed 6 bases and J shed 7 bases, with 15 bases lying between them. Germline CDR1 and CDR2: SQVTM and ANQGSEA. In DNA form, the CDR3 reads TGCAGCGTGAAGGGGTCGCCGGGCGGGGAGCTGTTTTTT. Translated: CSVKGSPGGELFF.

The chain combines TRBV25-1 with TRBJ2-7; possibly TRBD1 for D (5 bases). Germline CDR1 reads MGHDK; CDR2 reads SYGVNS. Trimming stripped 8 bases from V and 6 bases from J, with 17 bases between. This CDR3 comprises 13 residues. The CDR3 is CASSPGGAAEQYF. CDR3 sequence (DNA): TGTGCCAGCTCCCCCGGTGGGGCCGCCGAGCAGTACTTC.

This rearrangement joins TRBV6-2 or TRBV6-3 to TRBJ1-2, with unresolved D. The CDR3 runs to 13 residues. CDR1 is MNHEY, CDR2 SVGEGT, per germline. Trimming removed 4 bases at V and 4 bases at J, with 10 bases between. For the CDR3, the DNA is TGTGCCAGCAGTTCGGGAGGAAGCTATGGCTACACCTTC. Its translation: CASSSGGSYGYTF.

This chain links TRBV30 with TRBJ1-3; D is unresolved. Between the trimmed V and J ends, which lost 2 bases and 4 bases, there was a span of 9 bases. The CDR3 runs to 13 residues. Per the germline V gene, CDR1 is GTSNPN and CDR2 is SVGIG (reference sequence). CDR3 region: CAWSSQQGNTIYF. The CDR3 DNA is TGTGCCTGGAGTTCACAACAGGGAAACACCATATATTTT.

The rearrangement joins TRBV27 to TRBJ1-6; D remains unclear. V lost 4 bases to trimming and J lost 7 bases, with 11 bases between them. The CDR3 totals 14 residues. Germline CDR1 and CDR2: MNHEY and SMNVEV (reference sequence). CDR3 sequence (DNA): TGTGCCAGCAGTTCTCCAGTAAAAAATTCACCCCTCCACTTT. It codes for CASSSPVKNSPLHF.

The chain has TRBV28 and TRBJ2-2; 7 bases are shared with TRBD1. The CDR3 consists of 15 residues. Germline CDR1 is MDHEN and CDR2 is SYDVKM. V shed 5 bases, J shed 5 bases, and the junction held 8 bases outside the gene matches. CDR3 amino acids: CASSTLRTGTGELFF. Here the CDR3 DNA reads TGTGCCAGCAGTACCCTCAGGACAGGAACCGGGGAGCTGTTTTTT.